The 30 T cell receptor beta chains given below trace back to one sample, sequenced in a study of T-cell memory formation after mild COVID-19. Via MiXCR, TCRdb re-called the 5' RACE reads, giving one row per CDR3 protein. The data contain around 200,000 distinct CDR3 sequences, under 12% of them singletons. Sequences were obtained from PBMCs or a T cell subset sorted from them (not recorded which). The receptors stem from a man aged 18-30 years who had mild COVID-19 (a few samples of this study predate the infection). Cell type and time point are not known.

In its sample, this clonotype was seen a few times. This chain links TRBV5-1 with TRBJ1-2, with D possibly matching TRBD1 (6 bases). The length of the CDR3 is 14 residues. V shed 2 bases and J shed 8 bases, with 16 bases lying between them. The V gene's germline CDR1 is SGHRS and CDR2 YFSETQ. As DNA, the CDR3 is TGCGCCAGCAGCTTACTGACAGGCCCGGGGGGCTACACCTTC. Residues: CASSLLTGPGGYTF.

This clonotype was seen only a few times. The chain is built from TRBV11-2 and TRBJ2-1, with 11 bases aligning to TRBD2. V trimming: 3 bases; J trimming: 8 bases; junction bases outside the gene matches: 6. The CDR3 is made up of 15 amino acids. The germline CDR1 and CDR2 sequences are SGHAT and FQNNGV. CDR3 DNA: TGTGCCAGCAGCTTGGGACTAGCGGCGGCGGATGAGCAGTTCTTC. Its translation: CASSLGLAAADEQFF.

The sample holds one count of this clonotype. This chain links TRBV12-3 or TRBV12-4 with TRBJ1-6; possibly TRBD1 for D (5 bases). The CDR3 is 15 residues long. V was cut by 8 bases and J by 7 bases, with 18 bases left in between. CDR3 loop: CASARRQGANSPLHF. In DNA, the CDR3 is TGTGCCAGCGCCCGAAGGCAGGGCGCGAATTCACCCCTCCACTTT.

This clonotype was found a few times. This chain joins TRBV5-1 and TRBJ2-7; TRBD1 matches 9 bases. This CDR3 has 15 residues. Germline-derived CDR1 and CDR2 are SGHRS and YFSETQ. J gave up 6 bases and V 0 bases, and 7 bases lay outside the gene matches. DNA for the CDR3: TGCGCCAGCAGCTTGGCGGGACAGGGATCGTCCGAGCAGTACGTC. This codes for CASSLAGQGSSEQYV.

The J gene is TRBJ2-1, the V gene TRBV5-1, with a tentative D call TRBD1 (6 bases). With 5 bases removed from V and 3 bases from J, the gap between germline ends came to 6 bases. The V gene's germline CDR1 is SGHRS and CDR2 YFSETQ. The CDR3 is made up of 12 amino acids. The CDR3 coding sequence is TGCGCCAGCAGGGACAGCTACAATGAGCAGTTCTTC. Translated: CASRDSYNEQFF.

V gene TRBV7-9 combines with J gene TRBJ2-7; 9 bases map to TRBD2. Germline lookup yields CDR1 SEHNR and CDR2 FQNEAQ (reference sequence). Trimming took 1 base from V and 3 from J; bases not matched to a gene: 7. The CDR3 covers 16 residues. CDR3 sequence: CASSLGVSGGYYEQYV. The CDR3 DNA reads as TGTGCCAGCAGCTTAGGTGTTAGCGGGGGCTACTACGAGCAGTACGTC.

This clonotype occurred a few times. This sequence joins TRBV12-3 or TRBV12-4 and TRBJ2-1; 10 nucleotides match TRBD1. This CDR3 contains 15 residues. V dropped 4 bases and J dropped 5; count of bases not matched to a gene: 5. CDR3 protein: CASSYRDRGDNEQFF. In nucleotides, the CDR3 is TGTGCCAGCAGTTACCGGGACAGGGGTGACAATGAGCAGTTCTTC.

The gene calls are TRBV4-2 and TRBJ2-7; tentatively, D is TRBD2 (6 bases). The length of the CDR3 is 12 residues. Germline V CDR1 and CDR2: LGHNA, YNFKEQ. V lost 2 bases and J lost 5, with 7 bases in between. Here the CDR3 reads CASSQTSHEQYF. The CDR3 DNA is TGTGCCAGCAGCCAAACTAGCCACGAGCAGTACTTC.

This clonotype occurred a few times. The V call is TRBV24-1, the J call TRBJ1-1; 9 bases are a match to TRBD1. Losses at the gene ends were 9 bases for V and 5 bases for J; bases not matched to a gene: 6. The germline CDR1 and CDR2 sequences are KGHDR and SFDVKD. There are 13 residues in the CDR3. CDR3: CATFDRGVTEAFF. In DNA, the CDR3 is TGTGCCACCTTCGACAGGGGGGTTACTGAAGCTTTCTTT.

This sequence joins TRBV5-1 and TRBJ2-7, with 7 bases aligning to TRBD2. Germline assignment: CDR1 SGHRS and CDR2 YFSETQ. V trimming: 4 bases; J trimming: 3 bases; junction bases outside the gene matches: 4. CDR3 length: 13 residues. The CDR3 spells CASSPGGIYEQYF. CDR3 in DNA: TGCGCCAGCAGCCCCGGGGGGATCTACGAGCAGTACTTC.

In nucleotides, the CDR3 is TGTGCCAGCAGCCAACTTGATCAGCCCCAGCATTTT. Its protein product is CASSQLDQPQHF. This chain connects TRBV7-8 to TRBJ1-5; D is unresolved. V dropped 5 bases and J dropped 5 bases, with 7 bases sitting between them. Germline V lookup: CDR1 SGHVS, CDR2 FQNEAQ. The length of the CDR3 is 12 residues.

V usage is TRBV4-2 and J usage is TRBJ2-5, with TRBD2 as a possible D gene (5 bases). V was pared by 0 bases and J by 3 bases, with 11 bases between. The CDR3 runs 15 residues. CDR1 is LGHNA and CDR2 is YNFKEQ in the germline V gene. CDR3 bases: TGTGCCAGCAGCCAAGAATCGGGGAATAAAGAGACCCAGTACTTC. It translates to CASSQESGNKETQYF.

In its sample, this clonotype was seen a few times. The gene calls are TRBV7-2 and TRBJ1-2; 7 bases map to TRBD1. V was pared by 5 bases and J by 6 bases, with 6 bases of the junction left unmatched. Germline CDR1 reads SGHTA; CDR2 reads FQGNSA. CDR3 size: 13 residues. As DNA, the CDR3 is TGTGCCAGCAGCGTCCGCAGGGGGGATGGCTACACCTTC. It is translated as CASSVRRGDGYTF.

The CDR3 loop reads CAISKAGTGSTDTQYF. CDR3 in DNA: TGTGCCATCAGTAAAGCCGGGACAGGGAGCACAGATACGCAGTATTTT. The V call is TRBV10-3, the J call TRBJ2-3, with 9 bases lining up with TRBD1. Trimming cost V 5 bases and J 0 bases; bases outside gene matches: 6. Germline V gives CDR1 ENHRY, CDR2 SYGVKD. The CDR3 consists of 16 residues.

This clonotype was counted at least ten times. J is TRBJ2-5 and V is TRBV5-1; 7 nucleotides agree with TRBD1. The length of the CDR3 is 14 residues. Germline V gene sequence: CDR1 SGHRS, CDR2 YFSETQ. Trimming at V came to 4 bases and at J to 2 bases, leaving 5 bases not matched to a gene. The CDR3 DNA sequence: TGCGCCAGCAGCGTCGGGGACAGTCAAGAGACCCAGTACTTC. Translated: CASSVGDSQETQYF.

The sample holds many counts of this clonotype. In DNA form, the CDR3 reads TGTGCCAGCAGCTTAGCGCTCGGGGCCAACGTCCTGACTTTC. Protein sequence: CASSLALGANVLTF. The gene calls are TRBV7-2 and TRBJ2-6, with D unclear. V was cut by 0 bases and J by 4 bases, with 4 bases left in between. The V gene's germline CDR1 is SGHTA and CDR2 FQGNSA. The CDR3 sequence is 14 residues long.

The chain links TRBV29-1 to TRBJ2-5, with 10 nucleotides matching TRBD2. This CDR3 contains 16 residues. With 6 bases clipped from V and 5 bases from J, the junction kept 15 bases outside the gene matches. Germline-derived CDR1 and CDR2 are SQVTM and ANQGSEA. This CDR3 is CSVAGIAGGTSETQYF. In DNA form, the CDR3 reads TGCAGCGTCGCTGGAATAGCGGGGGGCACTTCGGAGACCCAGTACTTC.

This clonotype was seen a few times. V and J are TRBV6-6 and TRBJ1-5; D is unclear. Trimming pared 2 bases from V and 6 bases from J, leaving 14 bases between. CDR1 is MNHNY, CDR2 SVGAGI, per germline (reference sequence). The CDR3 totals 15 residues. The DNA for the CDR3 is TGTGCCAGCAGTTACGGCGGGAGGGTGGGTCAGCCCCAGCATTTT. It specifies CASSYGGRVGQPQHF.

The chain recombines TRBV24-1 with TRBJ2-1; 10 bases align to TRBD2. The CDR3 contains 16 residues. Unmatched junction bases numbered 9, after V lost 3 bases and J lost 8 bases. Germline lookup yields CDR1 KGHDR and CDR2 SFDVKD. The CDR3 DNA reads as TGTGCCACCAGTGATCAACTAGCGGGGCTAGGCGATGAGCAGTTCTTC. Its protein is CATSDQLAGLGDEQFF.

The CDR3 bases are TGTGCCTGGATGCCAGGGGTTTACACTGAAGCTTTCTTT. This translates into CAWMPGVYTEAFF. V usage is TRBV30 and J usage is TRBJ1-1, with D possibly TRBD1 on 6 matching bases. The germline V gene encodes CDR1 GTSNPN and CDR2 SVGIG (reference sequence). V was cut by 4 bases and J by 3 bases, with 12 bases left in between. The CDR3 spans 13 residues.

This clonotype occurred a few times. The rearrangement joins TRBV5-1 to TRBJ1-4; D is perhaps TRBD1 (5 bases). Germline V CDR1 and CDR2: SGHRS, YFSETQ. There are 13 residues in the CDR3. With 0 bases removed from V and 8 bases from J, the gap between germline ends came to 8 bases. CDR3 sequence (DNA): TGCGCCAGCAGCTTGGCAGGGCGCGAAAAACTGTTTTTT. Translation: CASSLAGREKLFF.

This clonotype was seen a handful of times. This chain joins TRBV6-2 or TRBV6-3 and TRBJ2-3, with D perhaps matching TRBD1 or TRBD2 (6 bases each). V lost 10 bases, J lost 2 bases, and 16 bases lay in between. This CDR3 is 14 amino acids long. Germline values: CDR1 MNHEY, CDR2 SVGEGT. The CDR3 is CAIQLAGHTDTQYF. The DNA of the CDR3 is TGTGCCATCCAACTGGCGGGACACACAGATACGCAGTATTTT.

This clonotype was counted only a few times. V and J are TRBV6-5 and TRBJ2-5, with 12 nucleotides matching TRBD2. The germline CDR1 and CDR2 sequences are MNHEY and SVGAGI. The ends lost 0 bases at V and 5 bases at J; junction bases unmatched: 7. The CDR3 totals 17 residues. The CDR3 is CASSYSASGGAGETQYF. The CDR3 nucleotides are TGTGCCAGCAGTTACTCGGCTAGCGGGGGGGCCGGTGAGACCCAGTACTTC.

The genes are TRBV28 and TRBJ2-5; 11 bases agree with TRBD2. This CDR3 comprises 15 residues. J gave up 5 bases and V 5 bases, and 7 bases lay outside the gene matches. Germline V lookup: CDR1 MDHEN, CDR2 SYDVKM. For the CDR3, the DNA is TGTGCCAGCAGTATTCATAGCGGGGGGGACGAGACCCAGTACTTC. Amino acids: CASSIHSGGDETQYF.

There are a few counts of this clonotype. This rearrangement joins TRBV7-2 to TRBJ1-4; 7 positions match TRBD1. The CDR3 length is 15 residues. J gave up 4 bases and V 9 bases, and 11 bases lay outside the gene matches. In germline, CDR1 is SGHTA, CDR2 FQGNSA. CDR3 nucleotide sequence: TGTGCCAGTTCGCGCGTTACAGGGGATAATGAAAAACTGTTTTTT. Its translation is CASSRVTGDNEKLFF.

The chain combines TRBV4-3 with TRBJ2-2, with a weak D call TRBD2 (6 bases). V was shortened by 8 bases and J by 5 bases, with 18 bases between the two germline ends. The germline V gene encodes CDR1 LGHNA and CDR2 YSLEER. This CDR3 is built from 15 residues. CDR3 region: CASARDGGGTGELFF. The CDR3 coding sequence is TGCGCCAGCGCCAGGGATGGCGGAGGGACCGGGGAGCTGTTTTTT.

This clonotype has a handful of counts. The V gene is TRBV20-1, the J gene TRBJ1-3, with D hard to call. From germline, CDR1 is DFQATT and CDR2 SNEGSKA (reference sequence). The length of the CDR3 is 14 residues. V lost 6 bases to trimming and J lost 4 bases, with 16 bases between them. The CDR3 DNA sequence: TGCAGTGCCCCCACGGGAGGTGTCGGAAACACCATATATTTT. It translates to CSAPTGGVGNTIYF.

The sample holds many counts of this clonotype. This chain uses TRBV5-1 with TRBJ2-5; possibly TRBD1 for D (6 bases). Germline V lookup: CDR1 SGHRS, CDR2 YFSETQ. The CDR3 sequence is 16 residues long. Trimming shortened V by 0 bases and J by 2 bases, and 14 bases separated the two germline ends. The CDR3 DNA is TGCGCCAGCAGCTTGGTACAGGGACGGGGACAAGAGACCCAGTACTTC. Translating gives CASSLVQGRGQETQYF.

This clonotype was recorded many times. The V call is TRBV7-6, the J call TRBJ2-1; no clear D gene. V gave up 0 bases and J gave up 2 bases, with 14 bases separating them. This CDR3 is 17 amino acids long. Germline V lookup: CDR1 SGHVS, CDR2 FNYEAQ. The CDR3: CASSLATTSPPYNEQFF. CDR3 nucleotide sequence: TGTGCCAGCAGCTTAGCAACAACTTCCCCACCCTACAATGAGCAGTTCTTC.

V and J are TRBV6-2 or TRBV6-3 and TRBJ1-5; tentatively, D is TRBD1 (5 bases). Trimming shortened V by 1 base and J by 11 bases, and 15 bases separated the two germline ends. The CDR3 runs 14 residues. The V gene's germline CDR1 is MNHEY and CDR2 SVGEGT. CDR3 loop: CASSYFADSRSQHF. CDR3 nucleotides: TGTGCCAGCAGTTACTTCGCCGACAGCAGGTCCCAGCATTTT.